Below are 3 T cell receptor beta chains sequenced from a single sample in a study of T cells in Graves' hyperthyroidism and ophthalmopathy. Amplified TCR beta CDR3 regions came from RNA transcripts. Initially, a first-round RT-PCR of the TCR CDR3 employed the HTBI primer set. Each CDR3 protein is one row after TCRdb ran MiXCR on the multiplex PCR reads. The repertoire consists of 250,000 to 300,000 distinct CDR3 sequences, with approximately 18% occurring once and the leading ten covering 39%. What was sequenced was blood. The receptors stem from a man aged 45-60 years with Graves' ophthalmopathy.

This chain links TRBV11-2 with TRBJ2-1, with D perhaps matching TRBD2 (6 bases). Trimming left V 1 base short and J 2 bases short, with 12 bases between. Germline V gives CDR1 SGHAT, CDR2 FQNNGV. There are 16 residues in the CDR3. CDR3 residues: CASSLVLGGTYNEQFF. The CDR3, as DNA: TGTGCCAGCAGCTTAGTGCTTGGGGGGACCTACAATGAGCAGTTCTTC.

This clonotype was recorded many times. CDR3 bases: TGTGCCAGCAGCTTAACGGGTGGGGGGTTGAACACTGAAGCTTTCTTT. Translation gives CASSLTGGGLNTEAFF. The V gene is TRBV7-3, the J gene TRBJ1-1; D perhaps matches TRBD1 (5 bases). CDR3 length: 16 amino acids. Trimming pared 0 bases from V and 0 bases from J, leaving 11 bases between. Germline CDR1 SGHTA, CDR2 FQGTGA.

This clonotype was observed many times. V is TRBV7-6 and J is TRBJ2-3; 10 bases fit TRBD2. This CDR3 region has 14 residues. J lost 4 bases, V lost 4 bases, and 2 bases had no gene match. Per germline, CDR1 SGHVS and CDR2 FNYEAQ. The CDR3 region has the DNA TGTGCCAGCAGCTCTAGCGGGAGCGCAGATACGCAGTATTTT. Amino acids: CASSSSGSADTQYF.